Following are 8 T cell receptor beta chains from one sample sequenced in a study of blood T cell repertoires in COVID-19. Clones were sequenced by immunoSEQ multiplex PCR, and TCRdb holds only the in-frame ones, with some missing. The sample has approximately 180,000 clones, around 82% seen once. Input material: peripheral blood. The receptor set was obtained from a woman aged 80 or over with acute or convalescent COVID-19.

The V and J genes are TRBV7-9 and TRBJ1-3, with D possibly TRBD1 on 6 matching bases. The CDR3 sequence is 16 residues long. Deletions cut 5 bases from V and 0 bases from J, with 14 bases between. Germline V gene sequence: CDR1 SEHNR, CDR2 FQNEAQ (reference sequence). The CDR3 spells CASSLQTGSSGNTIYF. For the CDR3, the DNA is TGTGCCAGCAGCCTCCAGACAGGTAGCTCTGGAAACACCATATATTTT. Full variable domain (outside the CDR3, taken from reference TRBV7-9 and TRBJ1-3): DTGVSQNPRHKITKRGQNVTFRCDPISEHNRLYWYRQTLGQGPEFLTYFQNEAQLEKSRLLSDRFSAERPKGSFSTLEIQRTEQGDSAMYLCASSLQTGSSGNTIYFGEGSWLTVV.

The gene calls are TRBV12-5 and TRBJ2-7; a weak D match, TRBD1 (5 bases). The CDR3 runs to 15 residues. V lost 0 bases and J 0 bases, leaving 9 bases between the germline ends. Germline-derived CDR1 and CDR2 are LGHNT and FRNRAP. For the CDR3, the DNA is TGTGCTAGTGGTTTGGTACCCCAGGGCTCCTACGAGCAGTACTTC. Residues: CASGLVPQGSYEQYF.

The chain links TRBV4-3 to TRBJ2-3, with unresolved D. Trimming shortened V by 1 base and J by 3 bases, and 8 bases separated the two germline ends. The CDR3 is 14 amino acids. Germline CDR1 LGHNA, CDR2 YSLEER. The CDR3 DNA sequence: TGCGCCAGCAGCCAAGCATTTCGGACAGATACGCAGTATTTT. Translated: CASSQAFRTDTQYF.

The chain joins TRBV19 to TRBJ2-1; 7 bases map to TRBD1. V lost 0 bases and J lost 3; bases outside the gene matches: 5. From germline, CDR1 is LNHDA and CDR2 SQIVND (reference sequence). The CDR3 sequence is 16 residues long. CDR3 in DNA: TGTGCCAGTAGTATAGATCGGGCAGGGGGCTACAATGAGCAGTTCTTC. Its protein is CASSIDRAGGYNEQFF.

This clone was seen a single time. J is TRBJ1-1 and V is TRBV11-2; D gene uncertain. V was shortened by 1 base and J by 1 base, with 4 bases between the two germline ends. CDR1 and CDR2 from the germline V gene are SGHAT and FQNNGV. The CDR3 has 13 amino acids. In nucleotides, the CDR3 is TGTGCCAGCAGCTTAGTACAGAACACTGAAGCTTTCTTT. Amino acid sequence: CASSLVQNTEAFF.

This sequence joins TRBV2 and TRBJ1-1, with 7 bases fitting TRBD1. CDR1 and CDR2 (germline): SNHLY, FYNNEI. With 6 bases clipped from V and 3 bases from J, the junction kept 13 bases outside the gene matches. There are 16 residues in the CDR3. The DNA of the CDR3 is TGTGCCAGCAGCCACCCCGGTAGGGGGCCGGACACTGAAGCTTTCTTT. Protein: CASSHPGRGPDTEAFF. Full variable domain (outside the CDR3, taken from reference TRBV2 and TRBJ1-1): EPEVTQTPSHQVTQMGQEVILRCVPISNHLYFYWYRQILGQKVEFLVSFYNNEISEKSEIFDDQFSVERPDGSNFTLKIRSTKLEDSAMYFCASSHPGRGPDTEAFFGQGTRLTVV.

This chain joins TRBV10-3 and TRBJ2-5, with 15 bases fitting TRBD2. With 9 bases clipped from V and 3 bases from J, the junction kept 11 bases outside the gene matches. Germline V gene data show CDR1 as ENHRY and CDR2 as SYGVKD. This CDR3 spans 17 amino acids. The CDR3 nucleotides are TGTGCCATACGGGGGACTAGCGGGGGGAATGTAAAAGAGACCCAGTACTTC. Amino acids: CAIRGTSGGNVKETQYF.

The V gene is TRBV10-3, the J gene TRBJ1-2, with TRBD1 matching over 8 bases. The CDR3 has 16 residues. CDR1 ENHRY and CDR2 SYGVKD come from the germline V gene. The V gene end was trimmed by 6 bases and the J gene end by 0 bases; junction bases not matched to a gene: 9. CDR3 bases: TGTGCCATCAGGCCAGGACAGGGCATAGCTAACTATGGCTACACCTTC. Its protein is CAIRPGQGIANYGYTF.